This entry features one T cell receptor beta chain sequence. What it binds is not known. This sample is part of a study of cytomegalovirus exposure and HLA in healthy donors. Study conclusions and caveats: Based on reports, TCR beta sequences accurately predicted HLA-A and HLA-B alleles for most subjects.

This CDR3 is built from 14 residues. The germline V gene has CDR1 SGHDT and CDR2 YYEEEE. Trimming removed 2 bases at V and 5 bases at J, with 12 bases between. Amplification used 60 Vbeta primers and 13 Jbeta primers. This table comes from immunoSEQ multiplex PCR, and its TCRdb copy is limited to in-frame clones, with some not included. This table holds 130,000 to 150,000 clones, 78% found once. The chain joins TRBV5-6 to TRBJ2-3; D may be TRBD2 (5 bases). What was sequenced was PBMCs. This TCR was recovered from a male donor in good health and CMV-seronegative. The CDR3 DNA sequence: TGTGCCAGCAGCTTTGGAGGTTCGGGAGATACGCAGTATTTT. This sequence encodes CASSFGGSGDTQYF.